The next 13 T cell receptor beta chains were all read from a single sample in a study of control samples from healthy donors and cancer patients. Measured with immunoSEQ multiplex PCR; TCRdb has only the in-frame clones, and not every one. The table includes about 40,000 clones, about 93% detected once. The sample taken for sequencing was blood. All receptors come from a woman between 50 and 59 years old in good health.

V is TRBV5-1 and J is TRBJ2-1; a possible D gene is TRBD2 (5 bases). Germline CDR1 SGHRS, CDR2 YFSETQ. The CDR3 has 13 residues. Trimming shortened V by 5 bases and J by 6 bases, and 12 bases separated the two germline ends. CDR3 DNA sequence: TGCGCCAGCAGTGTGGGAGCCACCAATGAGCAGTTCTTC. Protein product: CASSVGATNEQFF.

For the CDR3, the DNA is TGTGCCAGCAGGGGACGTCTATCCTCCTACGAGCAGTACTTC. Protein product: CASRGRLSSYEQYF. The chain links TRBV6-6 to TRBJ2-7, with D perhaps given as TRBD1 or TRBD2 (5 bases each). CDR3 length: 14 residues. Germline CDR1 is MNHNY and CDR2 is SVGAGI (reference sequence). V was shortened by 6 bases and J by 0 bases, with 12 bases between the two germline ends.

The chain is built from TRBV15 and TRBJ1-1; a weak D match, TRBD1 (6 bases). The CDR3 spans 13 residues. Per germline, CDR1 LNHNV and CDR2 YYDKDF (reference sequence). V dropped 3 bases and J dropped 7 bases, with 12 bases sitting between them. This CDR3 is CATSSRTVSEAFF. CDR3 nucleotide sequence: TGTGCCACCAGCAGTAGGACAGTCAGTGAAGCTTTCTTT.

V and J are TRBV5-8 and TRBJ1-6; 7 nucleotides match TRBD1. Germline loops: CDR1 SGHTS, CDR2 YDEGEE. The CDR3 length is 16 residues. V shed 6 bases, J shed 10 bases, and the junction held 16 bases outside the gene matches. The CDR3 protein is CASTDGRGTERSPLHF. As DNA, the CDR3 is TGTGCCAGCACCGATGGACGCGGGACAGAAAGGTCACCCCTCCACTTT.

V and J are TRBV6-2 or TRBV6-3 and TRBJ2-1; TRBD1 aligns across 10 bases. J lost 3 bases, V lost 5 bases, and 4 bases had no gene match. The CDR3 is 15 residues long. Germline assignment: CDR1 MNHEY and CDR2 SVGEGT. CDR3 coding DNA: TGTGCCAGCAGTCCCCGGGACAGGGGCTACAATGAGCAGTTCTTC. Translating gives CASSPRDRGYNEQFF.

A remark on this clone: At the DNA level, this CDR3 is encoded by other sequences in the same sample as well. The chain uses TRBV9 and TRBJ1-2; D is undetermined. Trimming removed 4 bases from V and 7 bases from J, with 14 bases in between. This CDR3 contains 13 residues. In germline, CDR1 is SGDLS, CDR2 YYNGEE. The CDR3 spells CASSPGGEGGYTF. The DNA of the CDR3 is TGTGCCAGCAGCCCGGGCGGCGAAGGTGGCTACACCTTC.

V gene TRBV6-5 combines with J gene TRBJ2-3, with 12 bases fitting TRBD2. Germline V gives CDR1 MNHEY, CDR2 SVGAGI. CDR3 length equals 15 residues. After removal of 7 bases from V and 5 bases from J, the junction contained 7 bases not matched to a gene. The CDR3, as DNA: TGTGCCAGCACCCTCCTAGCGGGGGGGATAGATACGCAGTATTTT. This translates into CASTLLAGGIDTQYF.

The V gene is TRBV28, the J gene TRBJ1-1; D unclear. Germline V CDR1 and CDR2: MDHEN, SYDVKM. V lost 7 bases, J lost 0 bases, and 9 bases lay in between. The CDR3 sequence is 13 residues long. Here the CDR3 reads CASIGGLNTEAFF. The CDR3 DNA reads as TGTGCCAGCATTGGAGGGCTGAACACTGAAGCTTTCTTT.

The V call is TRBV11-2, the J call TRBJ2-7; tentatively, D is TRBD1 (5 bases). V was pared by 3 bases and J by 4 bases, with 13 bases between. The germline CDR1 and CDR2 sequences are SGHAT and FQNNGV. The CDR3 extends over 14 amino acids. The CDR3 DNA is TGTGCCAGCAGCTTTTTTACAGGACGGTACGAGCAGTACTTC. The encoded protein is CASSFFTGRYEQYF. Full variable domain (missing parts from reference TRBV11-2 and TRBJ2-7): EAGVAQSPRYKIIEKRQSVAFWCNPISGHATLYWYQQILGQGPKLLIQFQNNGVVDDSQLPKDRFSAERLKGVDSTLKIQPAKLEDSAVYLCASSFFTGRYEQYFGPGTRLTVT.

There are a few counts of this clone. The gene calls are TRBV5-1 and TRBJ1-1; D is possibly TRBD1 (6 bases). The CDR3 is 14 amino acids. Germline V gene data show CDR1 as SGHRS and CDR2 as YFSETQ. V was clipped by 4 bases and J by 5 bases, with 15 bases between them. The CDR3 loop is CASSVRRGATEAFF. DNA for the CDR3: TGCGCCAGCAGCGTACGCAGGGGAGCAACTGAAGCTTTCTTT.

The gene calls are TRBV4-3 and TRBJ2-7; 9 positions match TRBD1. This CDR3 comprises 17 residues. CDR1 is LGHNA and CDR2 is YSLEER in the germline V gene. V shed 1 base, J shed 2 bases, and the junction held 9 bases outside the gene matches. In DNA, the CDR3 is TGCGCCAGCAGCCAAGGGGGAGGGACAGGGAGAACCTACGAGCAGTACTTC. Translated, it gives CASSQGGGTGRTYEQYF.

The rearrangement links TRBV9 to TRBJ2-5, with TRBD1 as a possible D gene (5 bases). Between the trimmed V and J ends, which lost 3 bases and 4 bases, there was a span of 10 bases. CDR1 SGDLS and CDR2 YYNGEE come from the germline V gene. This CDR3 comprises 13 residues. CDR3 in DNA: TGTGCCAGCAGCGCAGGGAATCGAGAGACCCAGTACTTC. It yields the protein CASSAGNRETQYF.

This chain connects TRBV25-1 to TRBJ1-2; 7 bases are shared with TRBD1. The CDR3 loop spans 16 amino acids. The V gene end was trimmed by 1 base and the J gene end by 4 bases; junction bases not matched to a gene: 9. Germline V lookup: CDR1 MGHDK, CDR2 SYGVNS. The CDR3 DNA follows: TGTGCCAGCAGTGAATCCACCACAGGGGTCGGCTATGGCTACACCTTC. Residues: CASSESTTGVGYGYTF.